The TCR beta chain described here comes from a study of CXCR3-negative and CXCR3-positive naive CD8 T cells. Study at large: Overall TRB read output was about 140 million, and each library contained about 1.5 +/- 0.3 million reads. Whole-study findings and limits: Relative to CXCR3-negative naive cells, CXCR3-positive naive cells had more hydrophobic TRB CDR3s. Diversity ran similarly high across both naive subsets but far lower in memory CD8+ cells.

Naive CD8+ T cells displayed a CD45RO-CCR7+CD27+CD95- phenotype. With regard to this clonotype: Antigen unknown.

The study made its TRB cDNA libraries by 5' RACE, adding UMI labels. TCRdb reprocessed the 5' RACE reads and reports one entry per CDR3 protein, with no DNA. This sample's table reports some 130,000 distinct CDR3 sequences. The germline V gene has CDR1 SGHAT and CDR2 FQNNGV. The CDR3 is made up of 14 amino acids. The sequenced sample was naive CXCR3- CD8+ T cells from blood. Subset reported: CD45RO-CCR7+CD27+CD95- naive CD8+ T cells lacking CXCR3 (TNR3-). The receptor's source is a human donor in good health. Some clones in this sample may be carry-over from other donors' samples. V and J are TRBV11-2 and TRBJ2-1. CDR3: CASSSGGDYNEQFF.